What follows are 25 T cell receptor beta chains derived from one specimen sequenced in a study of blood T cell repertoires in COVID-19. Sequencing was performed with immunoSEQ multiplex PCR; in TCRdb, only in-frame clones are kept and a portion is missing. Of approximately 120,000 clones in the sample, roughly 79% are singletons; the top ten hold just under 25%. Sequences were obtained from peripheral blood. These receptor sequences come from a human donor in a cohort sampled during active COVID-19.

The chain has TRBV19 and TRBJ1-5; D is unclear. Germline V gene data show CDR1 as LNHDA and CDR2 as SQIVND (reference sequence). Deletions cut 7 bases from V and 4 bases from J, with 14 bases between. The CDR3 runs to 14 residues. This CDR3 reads CASMESGRNQPQHF. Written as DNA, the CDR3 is TGTGCCAGTATGGAGTCGGGAAGGAATCAGCCCCAGCATTTT.

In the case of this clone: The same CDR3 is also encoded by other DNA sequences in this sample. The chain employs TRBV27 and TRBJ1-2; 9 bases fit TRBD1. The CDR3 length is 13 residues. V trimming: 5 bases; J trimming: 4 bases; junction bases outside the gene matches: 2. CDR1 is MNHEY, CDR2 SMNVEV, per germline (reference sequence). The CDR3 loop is CASSVTGGYGYTF. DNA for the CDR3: TGTGCCAGCAGTGTGACAGGGGGCTATGGCTACACCTTC.

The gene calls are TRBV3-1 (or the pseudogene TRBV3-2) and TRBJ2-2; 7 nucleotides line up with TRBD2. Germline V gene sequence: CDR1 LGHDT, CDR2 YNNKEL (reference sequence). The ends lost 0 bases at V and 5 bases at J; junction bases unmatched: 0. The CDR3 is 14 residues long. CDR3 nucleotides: TGTGCCAGCAGCCAAGAGGGGGGGACCGGGGAGCTGTTTTTT. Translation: CASSQEGGTGELFF.

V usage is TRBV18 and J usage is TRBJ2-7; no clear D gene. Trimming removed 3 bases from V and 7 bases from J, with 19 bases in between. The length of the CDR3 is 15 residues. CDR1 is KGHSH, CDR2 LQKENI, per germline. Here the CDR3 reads CASSPSARGKREQYF. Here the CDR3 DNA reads TGTGCCAGCTCACCGTCAGCTAGAGGAAAGAGGGAGCAGTACTTC. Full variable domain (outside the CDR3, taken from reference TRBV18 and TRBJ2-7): NAGVMQNPRHLVRRRGQEARLRCSPMKGHSHVYWYRQLPEEGLKFMVYLQKENIIDESGMPKERFSAEFPKEGPSILRIQQVVRGDSAAYFCASSPSARGKREQYFGPGTRLTVT.

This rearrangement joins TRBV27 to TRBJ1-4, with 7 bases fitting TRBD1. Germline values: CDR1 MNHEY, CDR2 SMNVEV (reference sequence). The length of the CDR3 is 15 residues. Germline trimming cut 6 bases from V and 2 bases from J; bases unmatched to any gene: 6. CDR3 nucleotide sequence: TGTGCCAGCAGCCAAGACAGGGTCACTAATGAAAAACTGTTTTTT. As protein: CASSQDRVTNEKLFF.

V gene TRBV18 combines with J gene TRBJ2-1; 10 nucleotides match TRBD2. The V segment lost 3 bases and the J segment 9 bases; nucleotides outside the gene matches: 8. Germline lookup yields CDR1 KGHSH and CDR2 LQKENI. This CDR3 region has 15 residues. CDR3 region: CASSPRASGSLEQFF. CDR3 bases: TGTGCCAGCTCACCTCGGGCTAGCGGGAGTCTTGAGCAGTTCTTC.

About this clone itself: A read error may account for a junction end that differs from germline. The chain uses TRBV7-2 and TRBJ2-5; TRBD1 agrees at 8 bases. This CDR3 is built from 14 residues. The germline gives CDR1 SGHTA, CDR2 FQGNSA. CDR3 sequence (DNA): TGTGCCAGCAGCCTAGCCGGACAGGGCGAGACCCAGTACTTC. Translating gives CASSLAGQGETQYF.

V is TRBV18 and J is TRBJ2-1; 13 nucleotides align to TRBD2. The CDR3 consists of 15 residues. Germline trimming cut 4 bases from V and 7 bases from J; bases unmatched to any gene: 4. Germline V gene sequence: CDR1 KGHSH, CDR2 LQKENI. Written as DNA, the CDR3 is TGTGCCAGCTCACAACTAGCGGGGGGGCAGAATGAGCAGTTCTTC. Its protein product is CASSQLAGGQNEQFF.

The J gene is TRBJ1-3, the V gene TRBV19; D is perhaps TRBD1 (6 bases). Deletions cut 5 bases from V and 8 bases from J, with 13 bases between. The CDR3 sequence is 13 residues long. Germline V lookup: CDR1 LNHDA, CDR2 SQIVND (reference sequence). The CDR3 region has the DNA TGTGCCAGTAGTGACAGGATAAAGGACACCATATATTTT. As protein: CASSDRIKDTIYF.

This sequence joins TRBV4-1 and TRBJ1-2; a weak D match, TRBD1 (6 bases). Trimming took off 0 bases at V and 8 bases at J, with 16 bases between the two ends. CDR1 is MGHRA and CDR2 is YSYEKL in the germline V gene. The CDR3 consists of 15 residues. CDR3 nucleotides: TGCGCCAGCAGCCAAGAAACGGCAGGGGTTCGGGGCTACACCTTC. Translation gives CASSQETAGVRGYTF.

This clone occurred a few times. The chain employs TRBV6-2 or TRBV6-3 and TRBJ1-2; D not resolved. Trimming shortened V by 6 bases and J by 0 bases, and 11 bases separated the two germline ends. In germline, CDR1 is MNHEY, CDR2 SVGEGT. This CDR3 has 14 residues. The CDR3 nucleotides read TGTGCCAGCAGCCCAGGAGGGTCTAACTATGGCTACACCTTC. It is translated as CASSPGGSNYGYTF.

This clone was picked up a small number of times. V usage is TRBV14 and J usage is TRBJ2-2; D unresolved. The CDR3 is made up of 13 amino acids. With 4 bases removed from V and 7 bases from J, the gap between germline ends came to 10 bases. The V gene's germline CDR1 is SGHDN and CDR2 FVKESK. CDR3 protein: CASSLVRIGELFF. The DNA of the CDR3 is TGTGCCAGCAGCCTGGTGAGGATCGGGGAGCTGTTTTTT.

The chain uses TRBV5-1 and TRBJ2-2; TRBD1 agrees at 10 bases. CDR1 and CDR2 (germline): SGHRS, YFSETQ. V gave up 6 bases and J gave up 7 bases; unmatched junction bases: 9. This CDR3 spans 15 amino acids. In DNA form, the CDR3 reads TGCGCCAGCATCCAAGGGACAGGGGCAGGCGGGGAGCTGTTTTTT. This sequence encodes CASIQGTGAGGELFF.

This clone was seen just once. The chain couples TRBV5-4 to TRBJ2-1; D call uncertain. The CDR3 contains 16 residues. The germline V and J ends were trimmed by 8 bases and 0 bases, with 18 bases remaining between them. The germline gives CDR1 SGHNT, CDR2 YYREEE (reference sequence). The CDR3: CASQTALLDSYNEQFF. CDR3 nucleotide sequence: TGTGCCAGTCAGACTGCCCTTTTAGACTCCTACAATGAGCAGTTCTTC.

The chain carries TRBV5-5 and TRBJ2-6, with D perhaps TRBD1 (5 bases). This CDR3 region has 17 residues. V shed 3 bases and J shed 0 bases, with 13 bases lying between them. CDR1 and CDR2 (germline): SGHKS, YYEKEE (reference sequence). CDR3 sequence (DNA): TGTGCCAGCAGCTCGGACATTTCCAGCTCTGGGGCCAACGTCCTGACTTTC. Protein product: CASSSDISSSGANVLTF.

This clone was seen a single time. The CDR3 region has the DNA TGCGCCAGCAGCTTGGCGTGGCGGGGGGGCCTGGATACGCAGTATTTT. This gives the protein CASSLAWRGGLDTQYF. This chain joins TRBV5-1 and TRBJ2-3; 9 bases align to TRBD2. CDR3 length equals 16 residues. The germline V gene encodes CDR1 SGHRS and CDR2 YFSETQ. J was trimmed by 6 bases and V by 0 bases; bases with no gene match: 8.

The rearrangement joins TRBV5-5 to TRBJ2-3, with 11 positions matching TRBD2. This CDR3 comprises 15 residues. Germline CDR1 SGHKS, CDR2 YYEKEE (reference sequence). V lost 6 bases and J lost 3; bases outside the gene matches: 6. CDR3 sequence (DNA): TGTGCCAGCATCTGGCGACTAGCGGGGACAGATACGCAGTATTTT. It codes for CASIWRLAGTDTQYF.

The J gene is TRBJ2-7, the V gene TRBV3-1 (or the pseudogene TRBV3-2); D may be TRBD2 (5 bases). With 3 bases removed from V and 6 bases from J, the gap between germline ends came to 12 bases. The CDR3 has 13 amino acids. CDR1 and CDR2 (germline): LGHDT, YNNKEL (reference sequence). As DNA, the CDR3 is TGTGCCAGCAGCCACCTCCGGGCGGGCGAGCAGTACTTC. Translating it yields CASSHLRAGEQYF.

CDR3 nucleotides: TGTGCCAGCAGCCAAGATTCAAGGAGTCCTACGCAGTATTTT. As protein: CASSQDSRSPTQYF. The chain links TRBV3-1 (or the pseudogene TRBV3-2) to TRBJ2-3; D is unresolved. Germline lookup yields CDR1 LGHDT and CDR2 YNNKEL (reference sequence). The CDR3 contains 14 residues. V was trimmed by 0 bases and J by 8 bases, leaving 12 bases between them.

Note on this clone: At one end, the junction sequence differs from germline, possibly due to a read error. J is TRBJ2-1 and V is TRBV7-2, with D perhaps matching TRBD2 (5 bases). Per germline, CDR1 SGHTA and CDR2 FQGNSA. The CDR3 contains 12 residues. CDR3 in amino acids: CASSLTLAVLLF. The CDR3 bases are TGTGCCAGCAGCTTAACGCTAGCCGTCCTGCTCTTC.

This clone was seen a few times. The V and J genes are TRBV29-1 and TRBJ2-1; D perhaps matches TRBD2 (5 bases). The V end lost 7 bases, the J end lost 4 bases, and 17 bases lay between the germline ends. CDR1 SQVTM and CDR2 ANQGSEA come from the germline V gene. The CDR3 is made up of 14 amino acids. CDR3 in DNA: TGCAGCGCCAGTAGCGAGCGACATTACAATGAGCAGTTCTTC. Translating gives CSASSERHYNEQFF.

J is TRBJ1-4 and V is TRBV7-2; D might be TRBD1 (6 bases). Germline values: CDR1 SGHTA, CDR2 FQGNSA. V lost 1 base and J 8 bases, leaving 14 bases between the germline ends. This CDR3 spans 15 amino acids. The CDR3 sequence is CASSLVGRGGEKLFF. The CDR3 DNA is TGTGCCAGCAGCTTAGTAGGCAGGGGCGGGGAAAAACTGTTTTTT. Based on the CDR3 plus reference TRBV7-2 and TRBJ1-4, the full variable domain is GAGVSQSPSNKVTEKGKDVELRCDPISGHTALYWYRQSLGQGLEFLIYFQGNSAPDKSGLPSDRFSAERTGGSVSTLTIQRTQQEDSAVYLCASSLVGRGGEKLFFGSGTQLSVL.

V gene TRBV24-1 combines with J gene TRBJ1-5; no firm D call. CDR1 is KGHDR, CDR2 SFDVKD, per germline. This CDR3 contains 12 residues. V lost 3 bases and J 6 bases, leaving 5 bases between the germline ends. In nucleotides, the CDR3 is TGTGCCACCAGTGATAGAGGTCAGCCCCAGCATTTT. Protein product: CATSDRGQPQHF.

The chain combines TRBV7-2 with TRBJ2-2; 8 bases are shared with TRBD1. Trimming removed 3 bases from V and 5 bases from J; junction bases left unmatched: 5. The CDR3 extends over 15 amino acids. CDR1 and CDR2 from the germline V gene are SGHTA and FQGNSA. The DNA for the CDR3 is TGTGCCAGCAGCTTTGACAGGGGAAGGACCGGGGAGCTGTTTTTT. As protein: CASSFDRGRTGELFF.

This CDR3 reads CASSLSSSGGTNQPQHF. The CDR3 bases are TGTGCCAGCAGTTTATCGAGTTCAGGGGGAACTAATCAGCCCCAGCATTTT. The chain uses TRBV28 and TRBJ1-5; 7 nucleotides match TRBD1. Germline CDR1 and CDR2: MDHEN and SYDVKM. The length of the CDR3 is 17 residues. The V segment lost 1 base and the J segment 4 bases; nucleotides outside the gene matches: 10.